The 21 T cell receptor beta chains reported below all come from one sample, sequenced in a study of blood T cell repertoires in COVID-19. Sequenced by immunoSEQ multiplex PCR; TCRdb stores in-frame clones only, minus some. The sample has 250,000 or so clones, 87% seen once. The sequencing input was peripheral blood. The receptor source for this set is a man younger than 30 with active or convalescent COVID-19.

This chain links TRBV5-8 with TRBJ1-2; 8 nucleotides match TRBD1. This CDR3 is built from 13 residues. Germline V gene data show CDR1 as SGHTS and CDR2 as YDEGEE. After removal of 4 bases from V and 4 bases from J, the junction contained 3 bases not matched to a gene. CDR3 nucleotide sequence: TGTGCCAGCAGCGAAGACAGGGGCTATGGCTACACCTTC. Protein sequence: CASSEDRGYGYTF.

The CDR3 DNA reads as TGCGCCAGCAGCTTGGCAGGGATGAACACTGAAGCTTTCTTT. Residues: CASSLAGMNTEAFF. This chain connects TRBV5-1 to TRBJ1-1; maybe TRBD1 (5 bases). The CDR3 is 14 residues long. Germline assignment: CDR1 SGHRS and CDR2 YFSETQ. The germline V and J ends were trimmed by 0 bases and 0 bases, with 6 bases remaining between them.

CDR3: CASSDPGQGNYEQYF. DNA for the CDR3: TGTGCCAGCAGTGACCCGGGACAGGGGAACTACGAGCAGTACTTC. The J gene is TRBJ2-7, the V gene TRBV25-1, with 10 nucleotides matching TRBD1. Germline V gene sequence: CDR1 MGHDK, CDR2 SYGVNS. The trim removed 3 bases at V and 3 bases at J, leaving 5 bases unmatched. The CDR3 sequence is 15 residues long.

The chain links TRBV7-2 to TRBJ2-3; D not certain. Per the germline V gene, CDR1 is SGHTA and CDR2 is FQGNSA. Trimming took off 1 base at V and 2 bases at J, with 7 bases between the two ends. The CDR3 covers 14 residues. Here the CDR3 reads CASSLDSFTDTQYF. Here the CDR3 DNA reads TGTGCCAGCAGCTTAGACAGTTTCACAGATACGCAGTATTTT.

The chain has TRBV6-5 and TRBJ1-2; D gene uncertain. The V end was cut by 5 bases, the J end by 3 bases, with 10 bases between. The CDR3 is made up of 13 amino acids. The V gene's germline CDR1 is MNHEY and CDR2 SVGAGI. The CDR3 is CASSPPGYYGYTF. DNA of the CDR3: TGTGCCAGCAGTCCCCCAGGCTACTATGGCTACACCTTC.

V is TRBV7-6 and J is TRBJ1-4; 8 positions match TRBD1. Trimming took 2 bases from V and 5 from J; bases not matched to a gene: 10. Per germline, CDR1 SGHVS and CDR2 FNYEAQ. There are 17 residues in the CDR3. The CDR3: CASSLRAGGKANEKLFF. The CDR3 nucleotides read TGTGCCAGCAGCTTAAGGGCAGGGGGCAAGGCGAATGAAAAACTGTTTTTT.

V and J are TRBV7-6 and TRBJ1-5; 7 bases map to TRBD1. Germline CDR1 reads SGHVS; CDR2 reads FNYEAQ. V shed 5 bases, J shed 3 bases, and the junction held 4 bases outside the gene matches. The CDR3 length is 14 residues. CDR3 amino acids: CASSHGTDNQPQHF. In DNA form, the CDR3 reads TGTGCCAGCAGCCACGGGACAGACAATCAGCCCCAGCATTTT.

The chain employs TRBV7-6 and TRBJ2-1; 10 nucleotides align to TRBD2. The CDR3 runs to 21 residues. The germline V gene has CDR1 SGHVS and CDR2 FNYEAQ. The ends lost 5 bases at V and 0 bases at J; junction bases unmatched: 19. The CDR3: CASSPSGGGRRITSSYNEQFF. CDR3 nucleotide sequence: TGTGCCAGCAGCCCCAGCGGGGGGGGAAGACGGATTACGAGCTCCTACAATGAGCAGTTCTTC.

The J gene is TRBJ2-7, the V gene TRBV9; 7 bases align to TRBD1. The CDR3 is 14 amino acids. Germline V gene sequence: CDR1 SGDLS, CDR2 YYNGEE. The J segment lost 0 bases and the V segment lost 2 bases, leaving 2 bases of the junction unmatched. CDR3 DNA: TGTGCCAGCAGCGTGGGACAGAACTCCTACGAGCAGTACTTC. Its translation is CASSVGQNSYEQYF.

There are a few counts of this clone. The chain employs TRBV4-3 and TRBJ1-6; TRBD1 agrees at 9 bases. This CDR3 comprises 13 residues. Germline CDR1 and CDR2: LGHNA and YSLEER. Trimming took 8 bases from V and 11 from J; bases not matched to a gene: 7. CDR3 nucleotides: TGCGCCAGCGGGGATTGGGACAGGGCACCCCTCCACTTT. It encodes CASGDWDRAPLHF.

This clone was counted only a few times. V is TRBV11-2 and J is TRBJ1-1; TRBD1 matches at 8 bases. This CDR3 is built from 17 residues. Germline assignment: CDR1 SGHAT and CDR2 FQNNGV. V lost 1 base, J lost 3 bases, and 10 bases stayed unmatched. The DNA for the CDR3 is TGTGCCAGCAGCTTAGTTCCCTACGACAGGGGCGACACTGAAGCTTTCTTT. Protein product: CASSLVPYDRGDTEAFF.

The chain couples TRBV30 to TRBJ1-5; no clear D. Trimming removed 3 bases from V and 3 bases from J, with 15 bases in between. In germline, CDR1 is GTSNPN, CDR2 SVGIG (reference sequence). The CDR3 runs 15 residues. CDR3 loop: CAWSAIRGDNQPQHF. The CDR3 DNA reads TGTGCCTGGAGCGCCATAAGAGGTGACAATCAGCCCCAGCATTTT.

This clone was recorded a few times. The chain couples TRBV5-4 to TRBJ1-1, with D hard to call. V lost 0 bases and J 2 bases, leaving 11 bases between the germline ends. Germline CDR1 reads SGHNT; CDR2 reads YYREEE (reference sequence). CDR3 size: 15 residues. The CDR3 sequence: CASSLAAAVNTEAFF. CDR3 DNA: TGTGCCAGCAGCTTGGCGGCGGCAGTTAACACTGAAGCTTTCTTT. Combining the CDR3 with reference TRBV5-4 and TRBJ1-1 gives the whole variable domain ETGVTQSPTHLIKTRGQQVTLRCSSQSGHNTVSWYQQALGQGPQFIFQYYREEENGRGNFPPRFSGLQFPNYSSELNVNALELDDSALYLCASSLAAAVNTEAFFGQGTRLTVV.

The V gene is TRBV6-5, the J gene TRBJ2-1; D is uncertain. The germline V gene encodes CDR1 MNHEY and CDR2 SVGAGI. Trimming cost V 4 bases and J 10 bases, with 8 bases left between them. CDR3 length: 11 residues. The CDR3 is CASSSGPEQFF. Here the CDR3 DNA reads TGTGCCAGCAGTTCGGGTCCCGAGCAGTTCTTC.

This sequence joins TRBV28 and TRBJ2-7; tentatively, D is TRBD1 (6 bases). Between the trimmed V and J ends, which lost 6 bases and 3 bases, there was a span of 15 bases. The CDR3 is 14 residues long. Germline V gene data show CDR1 as MDHEN and CDR2 as SYDVKM. The CDR3 DNA reads as TGTGCCAGCAGGCCGCAGGGGCTCGGCTACGAGCAGTACTTC. This sequence encodes CASRPQGLGYEQYF.

A single count supports this clone. The rearrangement uses TRBV30 and TRBJ1-2, with D maybe TRBD1 (6 bases). V shed 4 bases and J shed 4 bases, with 16 bases lying between them. There are 14 residues in the CDR3. Germline loops: CDR1 GTSNPN, CDR2 SVGIG (reference sequence). The CDR3 bases are TGTGCCTGGAAGGCTCTGAGGACAGTCTATGGCTACACCTTC. It is translated as CAWKALRTVYGYTF. Supplemented by reference TRBV30 and TRBJ1-2, the full variable domain reads SQTIHQWPATLVQPVGSPLSLECTVEGTSNPNLYWYRQAAGRGLQLLFYSVGIGQISSEVPQNLSASRPQDRQFILSSKKLLLSDSGFYLCAWKALRTVYGYTFGSGTRLTVV.

The chain links TRBV7-2 to TRBJ1-2, with a weak D call TRBD1 (6 bases). The CDR3 has 14 residues. Trimming stripped 1 base from V and 3 bases from J, with 9 bases between. Germline CDR1 is SGHTA and CDR2 is FQGNSA. The CDR3 DNA is TGTGCCAGCAGCTTAGGACAGGTGTACTATGGCTACACCTTC. Its protein product is CASSLGQVYYGYTF. Looking up the rest from reference TRBV7-2 and TRBJ1-2 gives the full variable domain: GAGVSQSPSNKVTEKGKDVELRCDPISGHTALYWYRQSLGQGLEFLIYFQGNSAPDKSGLPSDRFSAERTGGSVSTLTIQRTQQEDSAVYLCASSLGQVYYGYTFGSGTRLTVV.

The chain has TRBV7-2 and TRBJ2-6, with D perhaps TRBD2 (5 bases). Germline V gene lookup returns CDR1 SGHTA and CDR2 FQGNSA. V was pared by 4 bases and J by 2 bases, with 12 bases between. This CDR3 has 16 amino acids. The CDR3 DNA follows: TGTGCCAGCAGCTACCCGGGGAGCACTGGGGCCAACGTCCTGACTTTC. As protein: CASSYPGSTGANVLTF.

The gene calls are TRBV4-2 and TRBJ2-3; D is undetermined. The germline gives CDR1 LGHNA, CDR2 YNFKEQ. V shed 0 bases and J shed 0 bases, with 13 bases lying between them. This CDR3 has 17 residues. The CDR3 reads CASSQDAQRYSTDTQYF. CDR3 nucleotides: TGTGCCAGCAGCCAAGACGCCCAGAGGTATAGCACAGATACGCAGTATTTT.

The genes are TRBV2 and TRBJ2-1; D may be TRBD1 (6 bases). The CDR3 spans 18 residues. Germline loops: CDR1 SNHLY, CDR2 FYNNEI. V lost 4 bases and J 4 bases, leaving 23 bases between the germline ends. The CDR3 nucleotides are TGTGCCAGCAGTGGGCCGCCTGCCCAGGGGCGTGCGTACAATGAGCAGTTCTTC. Translation: CASSGPPAQGRAYNEQFF. Supplemented by reference TRBV2 and TRBJ2-1, the full variable domain reads EPEVTQTPSHQVTQMGQEVILRCVPISNHLYFYWYRQILGQKVEFLVSFYNNEISEKSEIFDDQFSVERPDGSNFTLKIRSTKLEDSAMYFCASSGPPAQGRAYNEQFFGPGTRLTVL.

This sequence joins TRBV5-4 and TRBJ2-7; 10 positions agree with TRBD1. The CDR3 has 17 residues. V lost 4 bases and J lost 4; bases outside the gene matches: 14. Germline-derived CDR1 and CDR2 are SGHNT and YYREEE (reference sequence). CDR3: CASSPRPAGTGDYEQYF. For the CDR3, the DNA is TGTGCCAGCAGCCCCCGACCTGCCGGGACAGGGGATTACGAGCAGTACTTC.